This T cell receptor beta chain stems from a study of vaccination effects on CD4 cells after COVID-19 (dated by TCRdb to 2021 to 2024). Background on the whole study: Each participant received two doses of an mRNA SARS-CoV-2 vaccine, either BNT162b2 or mRNA-1273. SARS-CoV-2 spike-specific CD4+ TCR repertoires from before and after mRNA vaccination were compared in COVID-19 convalescent patients and in infection-naive vaccine recipients. The full study included some eleven COVID-19 convalescent patients and several SARS-CoV-2-naive healthy vaccine recipients. The Oncomine TCR Beta short-read assay on an Illumina iSeq 100 was used to sequence cultures from other donors in the study.

In the ViraFEST assay, PBMC were stimulated with viral peptide pools, and TCR sequencing was then used to find antigen-specific CD4+ T cell clonotypes based on their expansion. After around ten days of culture, CD4+ T cells were isolated with the EasySep CD4+ T cell isolation kit. Negative nucleocapsid antibody results before and after vaccination confirmed that the healthy vaccine recipients had no prior SARS-CoV-2 infection. Under 2.5 million PBMC per well were cultured with 10 ug/ml peptides in IMDM containing approximately 4.5% human AB serum, about 9.7 IU/ml IL-2 and gentamicin. On days 3 and 7, half of the culture medium was replaced with fresh IL-2-containing medium. Unless otherwise noted, each peptide stimulation condition was cultured in triplicate wells. PBMC were separated from whole blood using Ficoll-Paque Plus gradient centrifugation and were then either cryopreserved at -140C or used fresh. The overlapping peptide pools covered the spike proteins of SARS-CoV-2 and of the common cold coronaviruses HCoV-NL63, HCoV-OC43 and HCoV-229E. The QIAamp micro DNA kit was used to extract genomic DNA from the cultured CD4+ T cells.

Libraries were made using the immunoSEQ multiplex PCR assay. DNA from the cultured, isolated CD4+ T cells was subjected to TCR beta CDR3 sequencing. The published analysis was carried out like this. Non-productive TCR sequences were discarded, and reads were trimmed to the CDR3 region, with only CDR3s of 7 or more amino acids retained. Antigen-specific clonotypes were identified with the MANAFEST web app by comparing expansion in peptide wells against reference cultures. To be called positive, a clone needed expansion at FDR<0.05 compared with the reference and with all other wells, an odds ratio greater than 5, and a frequency greater than 0.1% in two replicate wells. A clonotype was called cross-reactive if it was significantly expanded both in SARS-CoV-2 spike wells and in at least one common cold coronavirus spike condition. CDR3 similarity was assessed by Levenshtein distance using the stringdist R package, and unrooted trees were constructed with ape in R 3.6.1. TCRdb retrieved this table from immuneACCESS and kept in-frame rearrangements only. Not all clones are present; in checked studies, unresolved V genes account for under half, and no reason is known for the remainder. The V and J calls and clone size were taken over from that table, and D and trimming were inferred from the DNA. This sample lists some 30,000 clones; 55% to 75% were detected once. Roughly 10% of the sample belongs to the ten largest clones.

Comments on this clone: Its antigen has not been determined. It has no much larger one-base neighbor in the sample; base qualities were not kept.

Results and caveats for the whole study, not just this receptor: Only a small number of convalescent patients were included, and no early post-infection timepoints were available, which limited the study. Among healthy vaccine recipients, nearly all vaccine-induced clones were SARS-CoV-2 mono-reactive, and just 1 of 255 was cross-reactive with common cold coronaviruses. Both infection-induced and vaccine-induced clones contracted markedly at late post-vaccination timepoints, which is consistent with waning T cell responses.

CDR1 and CDR2 are drawn from the germline V gene: SGDLS, YYNGEE. Trimming at the junction amounts to 3 bases on V and 0 bases on J, and the germline ends lie 10 bases apart. From the cysteine up to the phenylalanine, the CDR3 has a length of 15 residues. Just the 45-base CDR3 DNA is kept, in frame starting at base 1. This sequence uses TRBV9 and TRBJ2-1; the D region is possibly TRBD1 or TRBD2, each matching across 5 bases. The TCR sequence derives from a human donor who received a COVID-19 vaccine. Sample: CD4+ T cells from PBMCs cultured with SARS-CoV-2 spike peptides, taken before COVID-19 vaccination. The sample's cell subset or site, from its label and the paper: SARS-CoV-2 spike overlapping peptide pool stimulation. The DNA sequence reads TGTGCCAGCAGCGCCCCAGGGAGCTCCTACAATGAGCAGTTCTTC. It codes for CASSAPGSSYNEQFF.